In its sample, the clone carrying this T cell receptor (beta chain) was seen a few times. Its target is not known. The sample is drawn from a study of regulatory T cells in long-lasting Graves disease. Findings and caveats of the study: TRBV28, TRBJ1-2 and TRBJ2-5 emerged as the favored segments in persistent disease. Persistent patients shared 2,741 public clonotypes among themselves. Newly diagnosed patients shared fewer, at about 890. Relative to newly diagnosed Graves' patients, persistent ones had lower TCR diversity.

Sequencing libraries for TCR beta were prepared with iRepertoire HTBI primers and Arm-PCR of CDR3 regions. TCRdb passed the multiplex PCR reads through MiXCR, listing each CDR3 protein once. The data contain roughly 500,000 distinct CDR3 sequences, more than 20% of them singletons. Trimming cost V 6 bases and J 6 bases; bases outside gene matches: 4. CDR3 length equals 12 residues. Germline V gives CDR1 SQVTM, CDR2 ANQGSEA. Time point here: persistent/refractory GD, antithyroid drugs over 5 years with positive TRAb. Extracted PBMC RNA gave rise to the TCR library. Enrollment of patients was through an endocrinology department in Xi'an, China.

V is TRBV29-1 and J is TRBJ2-7; TRBD2 agrees at 11 bases. The clonotype originates from a female donor with Graves disease. This sample comprised peripheral blood mononuclear cells (PBMCs), obtained when the disease was refractory, from a patient treated with antithyroid drugs. CDR3 protein: CSVRLAGFEQYF. DNA for the CDR3: TGCAGCGTCCGACTAGCGGGATTCGAGCAGTACTTC.